The subject of this entry is one T cell receptor (beta chain). This clone was detected only once. Which antigen it targets is not known. No quality values exist for individual bases; no much larger clone is one base distant. In the prospective study, participants were roughly 18 to 100 years old, resided in about two dozen geographic areas of the United States, and were enrolled through a virtual design. Cohort assignment in the prospective study relied on participant-reported clinical history from a screening survey and a study questionnaire. ImmuneRACE Cohort 3 recovered participants were defined by two consecutive negative NP/OP PCR tests, healthcare professional clearance, or symptom resolution. In the prospective study, whole blood, serum and a nasopharyngeal or oropharyngeal swab were collected from each participant by mobile phlebotomists. Prospective study participants could optionally give additional blood draws and questionnaires over an approximately two-month period. Before DNA extraction, blood samples from the prospective study were shipped at room temperature or frozen.

This specimen belongs to a study of blood T cell repertoires in COVID-19 (dated by TCRdb to 2018 to 2021). Concerning the study at large: The collaborator samples originated in the United States, Italy and Spain and spanned the acute and convalescent phases of COVID-19. The dataset comprised deeply sampled blood TCRbeta repertoires from subjects exposed to, actively infected with, or recovered from COVID-19. The prospective study material was composed of cDNA or gDNA derived from T cells, B-cell-depleted T cells, or PBMCs. A freely available public database, intended as a resource for researchers studying the immune response to SARS-CoV-2, is where the repertoires were released. Samples were obtained from the ongoing ImmuneRACE study (first 160 participants) and from over 1,000 subjects provided by 6 global collaborators. The sample metadata nearly always contained a de-identified subject ID, COVID-19 status, age in years and sex. Where available, HLA class I and class II types were obtained from metadata supplied by the sample provider rather than from assay-based typing. Points the paper makes about the study in general: The quantity of clinical and demographic metadata differed by source and by participant and was supplied without curation.

The immunoSEQ Assay, a bias-controlled multiplex PCR, was used to amplify TCRbeta CDR3 regions from genomic DNA. In the authors' own workflow: Within the assay, amplification of reference gene primers was used to estimate how many nucleated cells each sample contained. To quantify the absolute abundance of each unique TCRbeta CDR3 rearrangement, sequence reads were collapsed and filtered. Productive Simpson clonality was computed per sample as the square root of Simpson's diversity index over productive rearrangements. TCRdb re-hosts the immuneACCESS table, in-frame sequences only. Its copies lack some clones; in the studies checked, an unresolved V gene accounts for under half of them, and the cause for the rest is not known. D and trimming come from the DNA, and the V and J calls and clone size come from that table. The sample yields roughly 250,000 clones; 75% to 90% were counted once. The top ten constitute 2% to 2.5% of the sample.

The CDR3 covers 13 residues, taking in both the cysteine and the phenylalanine. CDR3 DNA only is kept here, 39 bases in frame from base 1. From the germline V gene, CDR1 is MDHEN and CDR2 is SYDVKM. Compared with germline, V lacks 6 bases and J lacks 6 bases; bases without a gene match: 7. Here the chain combines TRBV28 and TRBJ2-5, and TRBD1 aligns with 7 junction nucleotides. The material sequenced was PBMCs or T cells enriched from blood (not recorded which). This TCR was sampled from a woman in her late teens or twenties who had recovered from COVID-19. The sequence in DNA is TGTGCCAGCAGCCGACAGGGTGTACAGACCCAGTACTTC. This yields the protein CASSRQGVQTQYF.